This TCR beta chain is from a study of T cells in Graves' hyperthyroidism and ophthalmopathy. This clonotype was picked up many times. Trimming took 2 bases from V and 0 from J; bases not matched to a gene: 12. The CDR3 has 20 residues. The CDR3 regions of TCR beta were amplified from RNA transcripts. HTBI primers were used for first-round RT-PCR of the TCR CDR3. TCRdb ran MiXCR on the multiplex PCR reads and lists one entry per CDR3 protein. The sample includes more than 450,000 distinct CDR3 sequences, approximately 14% of them seen just once. Patients aged 18 to 65 had newly diagnosed hyperthyroidism that had lasted under 2 months. Diagnoses rested on clinical symptoms, serum thyroxine and TRAb, thyroid ultrasound and orbital computed tomography. The authors took PBMCs from 8.5 to 10 ml fresh peripheral blood.

J is TRBJ2-4 and V is TRBV12-3 or TRBV12-4; 11 bases map to TRBD2. Material for sequencing was blood. The receptor's source is a woman between 40 and 50 years old with Graves' hyperthyroidism. CDR3 sequence (DNA): TGTGCCAGCAGTTTAAGGCCCCTAGCGGGAGGACCCGAAGCCAAAAACATTCAGTACTTC. Translation gives CASSLRPLAGGPEAKNIQYF.